Listed here is a single TCR beta chain. The CDR3 loop spans 15 amino acids. Trimming took 5 bases from V and 8 from J, leaving 18 bases between them. Germline loops: CDR1 SGHTA, CDR2 FQGNSA. The data were obtained in a study of blood T cell repertoires in COVID-19. Study-level information: PBMCs, B-cell-depleted T cells, or T cells were the source of the cDNA or gDNA that made up the material.

The study drew participants aged about 18 to 90 years from approximately 25 US areas. In the source study's methods: The authors estimated nucleated cell counts from reference gene primer amplification. The method was immunoSEQ multiplex PCR; TCRdb's version includes in-frame clones alone and lacks a portion of them. From that table come the V and J calls and clone size; the DNA was used to work out D and trimming. Of approximately 210,000 clones listed, just over 85% are singletons. This sequence joins TRBV7-2 and TRBJ1-4; possible D gene TRBD1, 6 bases. Sequenced material: PBMCs or T cells enriched from blood (not recorded which). The sequence came from a woman between 50 and 59 years old with acute COVID-19. The CDR3 coding sequence is TGTGCCAGCAGCGTCAACAGGGAGAAGGGAGAAAAACTGTTTTTT. It encodes CASSVNREKGEKLFF.